These 23 T cell receptor beta chains came from one sample sequenced in a study of T cell changes during pregnancy in multiple sclerosis. Produced via immunoSEQ multiplex PCR; TCRdb's table is partial and in-frame only. The data contain approximately 83,000 clones, just under 95% of them singletons. The sample in question was peripheral blood, obtained in the first trimester of pregnancy. The origin of the receptors is a female donor with multiple sclerosis, enrolled in a pregnancy study.

Only one count was recorded for this clone. V gene TRBV4-1 combines with J gene TRBJ1-4; 9 bases agree with TRBD1. Germline lookup yields CDR1 MGHRA and CDR2 YSYEKL. The CDR3 contains 15 residues. J was trimmed by 5 bases and V by 3 bases; bases with no gene match: 4. CDR3 protein: CASSQPGQGNEKLFF. CDR3 nucleotide sequence: TGCGCCAGCAGCCAGCCGGGACAGGGAAATGAAAAACTGTTTTTT.

This sequence joins TRBV5-6 and TRBJ1-2; weak D call: TRBD1 (5 bases). The CDR3 spans 14 residues. Trimming shortened V by 2 bases and J by 4 bases, and 12 bases separated the two germline ends. From germline, CDR1 is SGHDT and CDR2 YYEEEE. The CDR3 loop is CASSLGAPRYGYTF. The CDR3 DNA is TGTGCCAGCAGCTTAGGGGCCCCCCGCTATGGCTACACCTTC.

This clone was observed a single time. This rearrangement joins TRBV9 to TRBJ2-1; 7 bases are a match to TRBD2. Germline assignment: CDR1 SGDLS and CDR2 YYNGEE. V was clipped by 2 bases and J by 4 bases; unmatched bases: 6. This CDR3 comprises 15 residues. CDR3 in DNA: TGTGCCAGCAGCGTCCAGGCGGGAGCTTACAATGAGCAGTTCTTC. Protein: CASSVQAGAYNEQFF. The full variable domain, its missing parts supplied by reference TRBV9 and TRBJ2-1, is DSGVTQTPKHLITATGQRVTLRCSPRSGDLSVYWYQQSLDQGLQFLIQYYNGEERAKGNILERFSAQQFPDLHSELNLSSLELGDSALYFCASSVQAGAYNEQFFGPGTRLTVL.

The gene calls are TRBV5-1 and TRBJ2-3, with D possibly TRBD2 on 6 matching bases. The CDR3 runs to 17 residues. V dropped 0 bases and J dropped 1 base, with 15 bases sitting between them. Per germline, CDR1 SGHRS and CDR2 YFSETQ. CDR3 sequence: CASSLVTGEMGTDTQYF. In DNA form, the CDR3 reads TGCGCCAGCAGCTTGGTAACGGGGGAAATGGGCACAGATACGCAGTATTTT.

The rearrangement uses TRBV7-9 and TRBJ1-1; a weak D match, TRBD1 (6 bases). V shed 1 base and J shed 11 bases, with 20 bases lying between them. This CDR3 is 15 amino acids long. Per the germline V gene, CDR1 is SEHNR and CDR2 is FQNEAQ (reference sequence). The DNA for the CDR3 is TGTGCCAGCAGCTTAGTAGCGGACGGAGGGGGGGAGGCTTTCTTT. It yields the protein CASSLVADGGGEAFF. The whole variable domain, filled in from reference TRBV7-9 and TRBJ1-1, reads DTGVSQNPRHKITKRGQNVTFRCDPISEHNRLYWYRQTLGQGPEFLTYFQNEAQLEKSRLLSDRFSAERPKGSFSTLEIQRTEQGDSAMYLCASSLVADGGGEAFFGQGTRLTVV.

The chain employs TRBV11-2 and TRBJ1-4, with unresolved D. Germline CDR1 is SGHAT and CDR2 is FQNNGV. The CDR3 has 13 residues. The V gene lost 5 bases and the J gene lost 4 bases, with 8 bases spanning the gap. The CDR3 DNA is TGTGCCAGCAGCCCAGAAATTAATGAAAAACTGTTTTTT. Protein: CASSPEINEKLFF. Full variable domain (outside the CDR3, taken from reference TRBV11-2 and TRBJ1-4): EAGVAQSPRYKIIEKRQSVAFWCNPISGHATLYWYQQILGQGPKLLIQFQNNGVVDDSQLPKDRFSAERLKGVDSTLKIQPAKLEDSAVYLCASSPEINEKLFFGSGTQLSVL.

The chain has TRBV19 and TRBJ1-2; D gene ambiguous. This CDR3 region has 15 residues. CDR1 is LNHDA and CDR2 is SQIVND in the germline V gene (reference sequence). The V end was cut by 0 bases, the J end by 4 bases, with 12 bases between. CDR3 loop: CASSIDTGETYGYTF. CDR3 DNA: TGTGCCAGTAGTATAGATACCGGGGAAACCTATGGCTACACCTTC.

The V and J genes are TRBV6-4 and TRBJ2-1; the D gene is possibly TRBD2 (5 bases). The V and J ends lost 2 bases and 4 bases respectively, with 12 bases between them. Germline V gene lookup returns CDR1 MRHNA and CDR2 SNTAGT. The CDR3 contains 15 residues. The CDR3 loop is CASSDRGLRYNEQFF. The DNA of the CDR3 is TGTGCCAGCAGTGACCGCGGGCTTAGGTACAATGAGCAGTTCTTC.

This chain connects TRBV6-5 to TRBJ2-7, with TRBD2 as a possible D gene (5 bases). Per germline, CDR1 MNHEY and CDR2 SVGAGI. Trimming cost V 2 bases and J 6 bases, with 11 bases left between them. This CDR3 region has 13 residues. The CDR3 sequence: CASSYLGGGEQYF. CDR3 DNA: TGTGCCAGCAGTTACCTGGGTGGAGGCGAGCAGTACTTC.

This rearrangement joins TRBV29-1 to TRBJ2-7; D is unclear. This CDR3 spans 13 amino acids. V gave up 4 bases and J gave up 0 bases, with 10 bases separating them. Germline V CDR1 and CDR2: SQVTM, ANQGSEA. CDR3 sequence reads: CSVGRESSYEQYF. The CDR3 nucleotides read TGCAGCGTTGGCCGCGAAAGCTCCTACGAGCAGTACTTC.

The rearrangement joins TRBV7-8 to TRBJ1-1; 11 bases agree with TRBD1. The germline gives CDR1 SGHVS, CDR2 FQNEAQ. With V trimmed by 5 bases and J by 9 bases, 8 bases remained unmatched. The CDR3 loop spans 14 amino acids. CDR3 residues: CASSMDRGLRKAFF. The CDR3 bases are TGTGCCAGCAGCATGGACAGGGGGCTAAGAAAAGCTTTCTTT.

The chain recombines TRBV10-1 with TRBJ2-2, with a possible D match to TRBD1 (5 bases). Germline CDR1 WNHNN, CDR2 SYGVQD (reference sequence). CDR3 length: 14 amino acids. The V end was cut by 10 bases, the J end by 0 bases, with 12 bases between. CDR3 protein: CATQGRTNTGELFF. In DNA form, the CDR3 reads TGCGCCACCCAGGGCAGGACGAACACCGGGGAGCTGTTTTTT.

The V call is TRBV5-4, the J call TRBJ2-3; maybe TRBD2 (5 bases). Germline CDR1 is SGHNT and CDR2 is YYREEE (reference sequence). The CDR3 is 17 amino acids. The V end was cut by 6 bases, the J end by 2 bases, with 22 bases between. This CDR3 is CASTPAGGQSPTDTQYF. In nucleotides, the CDR3 is TGTGCCAGCACCCCGGCGGGTGGGCAGTCCCCCACAGATACGCAGTATTTT.

The gene calls are TRBV9 and TRBJ1-2; a weak D match, TRBD1 (5 bases). V lost 3 bases, J lost 7 bases, and 10 bases lay in between. This CDR3 contains 12 residues. Germline V gene sequence: CDR1 SGDLS, CDR2 YYNGEE. The CDR3 sequence is CASSGGGSGYTF. Written as DNA, the CDR3 is TGTGCCAGCAGCGGTGGGGGGTCTGGCTACACCTTC.

Here the CDR3 reads CASSDISRGGTEAFF. In nucleotides, the CDR3 is TGTGCCAGCAGCGATATTTCCCGGGGTGGCACTGAAGCTTTCTTT. The chain is built from TRBV5-6 and TRBJ1-1; D uncertain. Per the germline V gene, CDR1 is SGHDT and CDR2 is YYEEEE. V was clipped by 4 bases and J by 4 bases, with 17 bases between them. CDR3 length: 15 residues.

The genes are TRBV5-4 and TRBJ2-3, with 16 bases identical to TRBD2. Germline CDR1 reads SGHNT; CDR2 reads YYREEE (reference sequence). The V gene end was trimmed by 0 bases and the J gene end by 2 bases; junction bases not matched to a gene: 6. The CDR3 covers 19 residues. The CDR3 DNA follows: TGTGCCAGCAGCTTGGGGGGACTAGCGGGGGGGCTAAACACAGATACGCAGTATTTT. Its translation is CASSLGGLAGGLNTDTQYF. The full variable domain, in which reference TRBV5-4 and TRBJ2-3 provide the parts outside the CDR3, is ETGVTQSPTHLIKTRGQQVTLRCSSQSGHNTVSWYQQALGQGPQFIFQYYREEENGRGNFPPRFSGLQFPNYSSELNVNALELDDSALYLCASSLGGLAGGLNTDTQYFGPGTRLTVL.

The CDR3 nucleotides read TGTGCCAGCAGCGCGGGTGGGAGGGGAGCCAAAAACATTCAGTACTTC. It translates to CASSAGGRGAKNIQYF. The gene calls are TRBV7-3 and TRBJ2-4; 7 bases match TRBD2. Per the germline V gene, CDR1 is SGHTA and CDR2 is FQGTGA. This CDR3 is built from 16 residues. V gave up 5 bases and J gave up 0 bases; unmatched junction bases: 7.

This clone was counted a single time. The chain employs TRBV7-6 and TRBJ2-5; D gene unclear. The V and J ends lost 1 base and 5 bases respectively, with 5 bases between them. This CDR3 spans 12 amino acids. The V gene's germline CDR1 is SGHVS and CDR2 FNYEAQ. DNA for the CDR3: TGTGCCAGCAGCTTAGTAATGGAGACCCAGTACTTC. Protein: CASSLVMETQYF. The full variable domain, completed using reference TRBV7-6 and TRBJ2-5, is GAGVSQSPRYKVTKRGQDVALRCDPISGHVSLYWYRQALGQGPEFLTYFNYEAQQDKSGLPNDRFSAERPEGSISTLTIQRTEQRDSAMYRCASSLVMETQYFGPGTRLLVL.

The chain combines TRBV29-1 with TRBJ2-2; D may be TRBD1 (6 bases). Germline CDR1 reads SQVTM; CDR2 reads ANQGSEA. This CDR3 has 13 residues. Deletions cut 3 bases from V and 5 bases from J, with 10 bases between. In DNA, the CDR3 is TGCAGCGTTGAGGGGGCGCTTACCGGGGAGCTGTTTTTT. Residues: CSVEGALTGELFF.

This chain connects TRBV9 to TRBJ2-3; the D gene is possibly TRBD2 (7 bases). CDR1 is SGDLS and CDR2 is YYNGEE in the germline V gene. CDR3 size: 15 residues. Trimming removed 0 bases from V and 3 bases from J, with 11 bases in between. The CDR3 region is CASSVDRGATDTQYF. DNA of the CDR3: TGTGCCAGCAGCGTAGATCGGGGGGCTACAGATACGCAGTATTTT.

The rearrangement links TRBV7-3 to TRBJ1-4, with D possibly TRBD1 on 5 matching bases. V dropped 3 bases and J dropped 5 bases, with 16 bases sitting between them. This CDR3 is built from 16 residues. Germline V lookup: CDR1 SGHTA, CDR2 FQGTGA. The DNA of the CDR3 is TGTGCCAGCAGCTTGAATCAGGGTGGGCTCAATGAAAAACTGTTTTTT. Translating gives CASSLNQGGLNEKLFF.

The chain couples TRBV2 to TRBJ2-2; 8 nucleotides align to TRBD1. CDR3 length equals 15 residues. Germline V lookup: CDR1 SNHLY, CDR2 FYNNEI. J was trimmed by 8 bases and V by 1 base; bases with no gene match: 6. The CDR3 spells CASSEETGASGELFF. CDR3 nucleotide sequence: TGTGCCAGCAGTGAAGAGACAGGGGCATCGGGGGAGCTGTTTTTT. The variable domain in full, with the rest retrieved from reference TRBV2 and TRBJ2-2, is EPEVTQTPSHQVTQMGQEVILRCVPISNHLYFYWYRQILGQKVEFLVSFYNNEISEKSEIFDDQFSVERPDGSNFTLKIRSTKLEDSAMYFCASSEETGASGELFFGEGSRLTVL.

This chain links TRBV4-1 with TRBJ2-1, with 7 bases fitting TRBD2. CDR3 length equals 17 residues. V lost 1 base, J lost 4 bases, and 10 bases stayed unmatched. Per the germline V gene, CDR1 is MGHRA and CDR2 is YSYEKL. CDR3 sequence reads: CASSQGPGEGAYNEQFF. DNA of the CDR3: TGCGCCAGCAGCCAAGGCCCCGGGGAGGGCGCATACAATGAGCAGTTCTTC.